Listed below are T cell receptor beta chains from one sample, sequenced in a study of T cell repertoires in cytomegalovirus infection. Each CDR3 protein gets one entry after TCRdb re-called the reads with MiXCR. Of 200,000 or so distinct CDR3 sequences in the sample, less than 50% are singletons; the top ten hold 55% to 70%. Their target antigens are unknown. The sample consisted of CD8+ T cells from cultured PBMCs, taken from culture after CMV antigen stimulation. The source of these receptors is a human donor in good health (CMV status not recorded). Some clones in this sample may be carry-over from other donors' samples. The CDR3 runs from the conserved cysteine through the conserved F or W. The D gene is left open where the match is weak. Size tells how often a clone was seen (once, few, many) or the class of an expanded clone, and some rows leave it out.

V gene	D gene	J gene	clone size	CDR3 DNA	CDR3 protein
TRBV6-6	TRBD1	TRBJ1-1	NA	TGTGCCAGCAGTCATGCGGGACAGGAAGCTTTCTTT	CASSHAGQEAFF
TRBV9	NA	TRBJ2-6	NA	TGTGCCAGCAGCGTAGACAGACTCTCTGGGGCCAACGTCCTGACTTTC	CASSVDRLSGANVLTF
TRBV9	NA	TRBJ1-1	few	TGTGCCAGCAGCGTAGGGTCCAGCGCCTGGGGGTCGACGTTT	CASSVGSSAWGSTF
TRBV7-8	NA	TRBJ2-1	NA	TGTGCCGCAGGGTCTTCCTACAATGAGCAGTTCTTC	CAAGSSYNEQFF
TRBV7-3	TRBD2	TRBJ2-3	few	TGTGCCAGCAGCCCGCTAGCGGGGGGCCTCACAGATACGCAGTATTTT	CASSPLAGGLTDTQYF
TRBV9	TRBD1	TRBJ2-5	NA	TGTGCCAGCAGCTCCCCGACCTCGACAGGGTCCACACCGGCGGAGACCCAGTACTTC	CASSSPTSTGSTPAETQYF
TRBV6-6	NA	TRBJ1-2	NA	TGTGCCAGCACCGAAGGTGCCTATGGCTACACCTTC	CASTEGAYGYTF
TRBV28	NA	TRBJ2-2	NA	TGTGCCAGTAGCTCGGCTAGCAGGACCGGGGAGCTGTTTTTT	CASSSASRTGELFF
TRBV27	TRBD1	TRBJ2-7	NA	TGTGCCAGCAGTCCTCGGGACAGGGTCGGCCACGAGCAGTACTTC	CASSPRDRVGHEQYF
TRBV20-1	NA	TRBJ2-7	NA	TGCAGTGCTAGAGACTCTCGGACGGACTACTACGAGCAGTACTTC	CSARDSRTDYYEQYF
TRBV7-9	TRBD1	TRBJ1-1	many	TGTGCCAGCAGCGCCCGGGACAGGGGAAGGCCTGAAGCTTTCTTT	CASSARDRGRPEAFF